These 21 T cell receptor beta chains came from one sample sequenced in a study of cytomegalovirus exposure and HLA in healthy donors. Researchers ran the PCR with 60 Vbeta and 13 Jbeta primers. Generated by immunoSEQ multiplex PCR, the TCRdb table keeps only in-frame clones and is missing some. Among some 190,000 clones listed, about three quarters were seen once. Sequenced sample: PBMCs. The receptor source for this set is a man between 18 and 29 years old in good health and CMV-seronegative.

The chain couples TRBV9 to TRBJ1-2; no definite D call. Germline V gene sequence: CDR1 SGDLS, CDR2 YYNGEE. This CDR3 spans 13 amino acids. Trimming shortened V by 4 bases and J by 5 bases, and 12 bases separated the two germline ends. The CDR3 region is CASSPSGSYGYTF. In nucleotides, the CDR3 is TGTGCCAGCAGCCCCAGCGGGAGTTATGGCTACACCTTC.

The chain carries TRBV6-5 and TRBJ1-6, with a possible D match to TRBD1 (6 bases). CDR1 and CDR2 (germline): MNHEY, SVGAGI. The CDR3 is 15 amino acids. V was pared by 6 bases and J by 2 bases, with 11 bases between. The chain's CDR3 is CASSDRLAYNSPLHF. CDR3 nucleotide sequence: TGTGCCAGCAGCGACAGGTTGGCCTATAATTCACCCCTCCACTTT.

The chain uses TRBV6-1 and TRBJ1-6, with D uncertain. This CDR3 spans 12 amino acids. V gave up 6 bases and J gave up 8 bases, with 8 bases separating them. The germline V gene has CDR1 MNHNS and CDR2 SASEGT. CDR3 sequence: CASSPTDSPLHF. CDR3 DNA sequence: TGTGCCAGCAGCCCCACGGATTCACCCCTCCACTTT.

The genes are TRBV6-1 and TRBJ1-4, with TRBD1 identical over 7 bases. Germline V gene data show CDR1 as MNHNS and CDR2 as SASEGT. The junction had 8 bases not matched to a gene; V was cut back by 2 bases and J by 8 bases. The CDR3 length is 15 residues. In DNA form, the CDR3 reads TGTGCCAGCAGTGAATACAGGGGCTTCTACGAAAAACTGTTTTTT. This encodes CASSEYRGFYEKLFF.

This chain links TRBV10-3 with TRBJ2-4; 9 bases line up with TRBD2. The CDR3 loop spans 16 amino acids. With V trimmed by 4 bases and J by 5 bases, 9 bases remained unmatched. The germline V gene has CDR1 ENHRY and CDR2 SYGVKD. CDR3 loop: CAISGGGGAAENIQYF. CDR3 nucleotide sequence: TGTGCCATCAGTGGGGGCGGGGGGGCCGCCGAAAACATTCAGTACTTC.

This chain links TRBV28 with TRBJ2-2; 10 bases align to TRBD2. CDR1 is MDHEN and CDR2 is SYDVKM in the germline V gene. The J segment lost 4 bases and the V segment lost 6 bases, leaving 2 bases of the junction unmatched. The CDR3 runs 14 residues. CDR3 nucleotide sequence: TGTGCCAGCAGGTTAGCGGGAGGCACCGGGGAGCTGTTTTTT. This sequence encodes CASRLAGGTGELFF. The whole variable domain, filled in from reference TRBV28 and TRBJ2-2, reads DVKVTQSSRYLVKRTGEKVFLECVQDMDHENMFWYRQDPGLGLRLIYFSYDVKMKEKGDIPEGYSVSREKKERFSLILESASTNQTSMYLCASRLAGGTGELFFGEGSRLTVL.

As to this clone: The junction and the germline gene differ at one end; a read error may be behind it. Other DNA variants within this sample encode the same CDR3. The chain is built from TRBV5-1 and TRBJ2-6; TRBD2 might be the D (7 bases). From germline, CDR1 is SGHRS and CDR2 YFSETQ. This CDR3 is 19 amino acids long. Written as DNA, the CDR3 is TGCGCCAGCAGCTTGGAGGGGGGGCTCTGGAACTCTGGAGCCAACGTCCTGACTTTC. This gives the protein CASSLEGGLWNSGANVLTF.

The chain joins TRBV6-5 to TRBJ1-2, with D unresolved. Germline V CDR1 and CDR2: MNHEY, SVGAGI. This CDR3 comprises 11 residues. Trimming stripped 6 bases from V and 5 bases from J, with 7 bases between. CDR3 nucleotide sequence: TGTGCCAGCAGAGAGGATTATGGCTACACCTTC. Amino acid sequence: CASREDYGYTF.

The genes are TRBV30 and TRBJ2-3, with 7 nucleotides matching TRBD2. Germline lookup yields CDR1 GTSNPN and CDR2 SVGIG (reference sequence). V was clipped by 1 base and J by 4 bases; unmatched bases: 8. This CDR3 contains 15 residues. The DNA for the CDR3 is TGTGCCTGGAGTGACGGGGCCCTAGCGGCAGATACGCAGTATTTT. Translation: CAWSDGALAADTQYF.

The chain employs TRBV7-9 and TRBJ2-5; D may be TRBD1 (6 bases). CDR1 SEHNR and CDR2 FQNEAQ come from the germline V gene (reference sequence). Trimming shortened V by 6 bases and J by 0 bases, and 17 bases separated the two germline ends. This CDR3 is built from 16 residues. CDR3 sequence (DNA): TGTGCCAGCAGGCCCCCGGACAGCAGATACCAAGAGACCCAGTACTTC. As protein: CASRPPDSRYQETQYF.

This chain uses TRBV18 with TRBJ2-1; D is perhaps TRBD1 (6 bases). Germline V CDR1 and CDR2: KGHSH, LQKENI. V was pared by 6 bases and J by 4 bases, with 10 bases between. CDR3 length equals 13 residues. The CDR3 loop reads CASSPGQYNEQFF. The CDR3 bases are TGTGCCAGCTCCCCCGGACAGTACAATGAGCAGTTCTTC. The full variable domain, its missing parts supplied by reference TRBV18 and TRBJ2-1, is NAGVMQNPRHLVRRRGQEARLRCSPMKGHSHVYWYRQLPEEGLKFMVYLQKENIIDESGMPKERFSAEFPKEGPSILRIQQVVRGDSAAYFCASSPGQYNEQFFGPGTRLTVL.

This chain connects TRBV7-2 to TRBJ2-7; 8 bases map to TRBD1. The CDR3 length is 14 residues. The junction had 4 bases not matched to a gene; V was cut back by 1 base and J by 5 bases. CDR1 SGHTA and CDR2 FQGNSA come from the germline V gene. CDR3 bases: TGTGCCAGCAGCTTAGGTCCAGGGGGCAACGAGCAGTACTTC. Amino acid sequence: CASSLGPGGNEQYF.

The genes are TRBV9 and TRBJ1-3; D call uncertain. Trimming stripped 0 bases from V and 4 bases from J, with 11 bases between. Germline V gene lookup returns CDR1 SGDLS and CDR2 YYNGEE. The length of the CDR3 is 15 residues. The CDR3 DNA sequence: TGTGCCAGCAGCGTAGGAGCCGCGGGGGGAAACACCATATATTTT. Translation: CASSVGAAGGNTIYF.

This clone was observed a few times. This chain links TRBV19 with TRBJ2-7, with 8 bases lining up with TRBD1. The germline gives CDR1 LNHDA, CDR2 SQIVND (reference sequence). The CDR3 contains 14 residues. Trimming removed 5 bases from V and 4 bases from J; junction bases left unmatched: 7. CDR3 sequence (DNA): TGTGCCAGTAGTGAAACAGGGGGGATTTACGAGCAGTACTTC. This sequence encodes CASSETGGIYEQYF.

The gene calls are TRBV10-1 and TRBJ2-2, with unresolved D. The V gene's germline CDR1 is WNHNN and CDR2 SYGVQD (reference sequence). Trimming took 0 bases from V and 7 from J, leaving 9 bases between them. The CDR3 has 14 amino acids. The CDR3 region is CASSESRPSGELFF. The CDR3 DNA reads TGCGCCAGCAGTGAGTCGCGGCCGAGCGGGGAGCTGTTTTTT.

V and J are TRBV19 and TRBJ2-1; the match to TRBD2 covers 12 bases. The CDR3 has 14 residues. Germline V gene data show CDR1 as LNHDA and CDR2 as SQIVND (reference sequence). The trim removed 10 bases at V and 5 bases at J, leaving 6 bases unmatched. CDR3 residues: CATKTSGGHNEQFF. CDR3 DNA: TGTGCCACTAAGACTAGCGGGGGACACAATGAGCAGTTCTTC.

This clone was counted between two and nine times. The CDR3 DNA follows: TGTGCCAGCAGCACCCCCCGAGGACAGGGGTGGGTAGGCAATCAGCCCCAGCATTTT. As protein: CASSTPRGQGWVGNQPQHF. This chain uses TRBV7-6 with TRBJ1-5; 9 bases map to TRBD1. In germline, CDR1 is SGHVS, CDR2 FNYEAQ. V lost 5 bases and J lost 2; bases outside the gene matches: 16. The CDR3 contains 19 residues.

The chain combines TRBV19 with TRBJ2-5, with D possibly TRBD2 on 5 matching bases. The DNA end lines up better with TRBJ2-7; the J call may be wrong. This CDR3 is built from 14 residues. Germline-derived CDR1 and CDR2 are LNHDA and SQIVND (reference sequence). The CDR3 bases are TGTGCCAGTAGTTCGGCTGGACTCTCCTACGAGCAGTACTTC. Amino acid sequence: CASSSAGLSYEQYF.

This rearrangement joins TRBV19 to TRBJ1-5; D unclear. Trimming took 5 bases from V and 1 from J, leaving 9 bases between them. Per the germline V gene, CDR1 is LNHDA and CDR2 is SQIVND (reference sequence). CDR3 size: 14 residues. The CDR3 protein is CASSLYLSNQPQHF. The CDR3 nucleotides are TGTGCCAGTAGTTTGTATTTGAGCAATCAGCCCCAGCATTTT.

This clone was seen once. The rearrangement links TRBV5-4 to TRBJ1-1; 8 nucleotides match TRBD1. Germline CDR1 reads SGHNT; CDR2 reads YYREEE (reference sequence). The CDR3 is 17 residues long. The trim removed 4 bases at V and 2 bases at J, leaving 13 bases unmatched. For the CDR3, the DNA is TGTGCCAGCAGCCTAGGCGGAGACAGGGGTCCAAACACTGAAGCTTTCTTT. Protein product: CASSLGGDRGPNTEAFF.

In this sample, this clone turned up a few times. The chain employs TRBV6-5 and TRBJ2-5; 9 bases fit TRBD1. The trim removed 6 bases at V and 5 bases at J, leaving 10 bases unmatched. The CDR3 is made up of 15 amino acids. Germline CDR1 is MNHEY and CDR2 is SVGAGI. The CDR3 loop reads CASSLSTGGWETQYF. The CDR3 bases are TGTGCCAGCAGCCTATCCACAGGGGGCTGGGAGACCCAGTACTTC.